This T cell receptor (beta chain) was recovered during a study of blood T cells in healthy people across ages. Study observations and caveats: Versus aged donors, long-lived donors had higher diversity and more naive CD4+ cells. The fall in TCR beta diversity per million T cells was roughly linear with age.

Germline CDR1 is MNHNY and CDR2 is SVGAGI (reference sequence). The CDR3 runs to 14 residues. V lost 6 bases and J lost 2, with 14 bases in between. Using a J-beta primer mix together with a sample-barcoded 5' primer, a second PCR was run for about 7 to 12 cycles. From the 5' RACE reads, TCRdb called clonotypes with MiXCR, one entry per CDR3 protein. Of about 1,400,000 distinct CDR3 sequences in the sample, 55% to 75% were seen once. As regards this clonotype: Its antigen is still unknown.

Material for sequencing was blood. The chain links TRBV6-6 to TRBJ2-7; tentatively, D is TRBD1 or TRBD2 (5 bases each). The source is a young man in good health. In DNA, the CDR3 is TGTGCCAGCAGCTATAGGGGCGGGCCCTACGAGCAGTACTTC. This codes for CASSYRGGPYEQYF.